This entry describes one TCR beta chain. Its antigen remains unidentified. Constant-region reverse primers amplified full-length variable regions, followed by semi-nested Nested Universal Primer A PCR. TCRdb itself ran the 5' RACE reads through MiXCR, one entry per CDR3 protein. The table has fewer than 65,000 distinct CDR3 sequences, roughly 30% seen once; the top ten hold approximately 2.2%. Purified naive CD4+ T cells were depleted of CD25+ Tregs. The CDR3 is made up of 17 amino acids. CDR1 is MNHEY, CDR2 SVGEGT, per germline. The V segment lost 8 bases and the J segment 2 bases; nucleotides outside the gene matches: 13. Overall study findings and caveats: Tumor memory CD4+ T cell TCR gene usage was found to cluster with blood and lymph node memory CD4+ cells and with lymph node naive CD4+ cells. Tumor Treg TCRs overlapped most with tumor naive CD4+ cells.

The sequence was collected from a female donor with breast cancer. V and J are TRBV6-2 or TRBV6-3 and TRBJ2-3; 10 bases line up with TRBD2. Sequenced sample: tumor-infiltrating naive CD4+ T cells sorted from the breast tumor. Subset of the sample: naive CD4+ T cells, CD4+CD45RA+CD25-. The CDR3 protein is CASAGRSTSGTTDTQYF. The CDR3 region has the DNA TGTGCCAGCGCGGGTCGGTCAACTAGCGGGACCACAGATACGCAGTATTTT.